The 4 T cell receptor beta chains presented below share a single source sample, sequenced in a study of early T cells in non-severe SARS-CoV-2 infection. MiXCR, run by TCRdb on the 5' RACE reads, gives a single entry per CDR3 protein. The data show 50,000 to 60,000 distinct CDR3 sequences, about 12% seen once. What was sequenced was whole blood. Receptors originate from an adult who was a healthcare worker with PCR-confirmed SARS-CoV-2 infection or an uninfected control (not recorded which).

This clonotype was counted between two and nine times. This sequence joins TRBV28 and TRBJ1-3, with D unresolved. Germline-derived CDR1 and CDR2 are MDHEN and SYDVKM. Trimming cost V 5 bases and J 1 base, with 9 bases left between them. This CDR3 is 14 amino acids long. The CDR3 DNA sequence: TGTGCCAGCAGTCGACACCGGTCTGGAAACACCATATATTTT. Its translation: CASSRHRSGNTIYF.

This clonotype was seen a handful of times. The chain joins TRBV6-1 to TRBJ1-1; 8 positions match TRBD1. The V gene's germline CDR1 is MNHNS and CDR2 SASEGT. The CDR3 length is 14 residues. V gave up 7 bases and J gave up 5 bases; unmatched junction bases: 9. CDR3 in DNA: TGTGCCAGCACCGGTTCAGGGGGCAGGACTGAAGCTTTCTTT. This translates into CASTGSGGRTEAFF.

The rearrangement joins TRBV7-9 to TRBJ2-1; the match to TRBD1 covers 7 bases. Germline-derived CDR1 and CDR2 are SEHNR and FQNEAQ (reference sequence). With V trimmed by 3 bases and J by 8 bases, 10 bases remained unmatched. CDR3 length: 15 amino acids. CDR3 amino acids: CASSFGRQGRDEQFF. CDR3 in DNA: TGTGCCAGCAGCTTTGGTCGACAGGGCCGCGATGAGCAGTTCTTC.

This sequence joins TRBV29-1 and TRBJ1-2; no firm D call. Germline V gene data show CDR1 as SQVTM and CDR2 as ANQGSEA. CDR3 length equals 10 residues. Between the trimmed V and J ends, which lost 3 bases and 6 bases, there was a span of 5 bases. CDR3 in DNA: TGCAGCGTTGAGGAGAATGGCTACACCTTC. It yields the protein CSVEENGYTF. The full variable domain, in which reference TRBV29-1 and TRBJ1-2 provide the parts outside the CDR3, is SAVISQKPSRDICQRGTSLTIQCQVDSQVTMMFWYRQQPGQSLTLIATANQGSEATYESGFVIDKFPISRPNLTFSTLTVSNMSPEDSSIYLCSVEENGYTFGSGTRLTVV.